These 21 T cell receptor beta chains were sequenced from one sample in a study of OX40 agonist ivuxolimab in advanced cancers. Sequencing was performed with immunoSEQ multiplex PCR; in TCRdb, only in-frame clones are kept and a portion is missing. The sample includes 60,000 or so clones, about 88% of them seen just once. The source material was CD4+ or CD8+ T cells sorted from blood, sampled in a trial of the OX40 agonist ivuxolimab. These receptors were obtained from an adult with an advanced solid tumor such as melanoma, head and neck, liver or kidney cancer.

V and J are TRBV19 and TRBJ2-7; TRBD1 matches at 7 bases. The length of the CDR3 is 14 residues. Germline CDR1 and CDR2: LNHDA and SQIVND (reference sequence). V was pared by 0 bases and J by 4 bases, with 3 bases of the junction left unmatched. CDR3 sequence reads: CASSIDRTGYEQYF. The DNA of the CDR3 is TGTGCCAGTAGTATAGATCGGACAGGTTACGAGCAGTACTTC.

DNA of the CDR3: TGTGCCAGCAGCTGGGCCGAGCTGTTTTTT. It translates to CASSWAELFF. J is TRBJ2-2 and V is TRBV7-9; D gene ambiguous. The germline gives CDR1 SEHNR, CDR2 FQNEAQ (reference sequence). Trimming removed 4 bases from V and 11 bases from J, with 5 bases in between. The CDR3 contains 10 residues.

The gene calls are TRBV7-2 and TRBJ2-7; D is uncertain. Germline CDR1 is SGHTA and CDR2 is FQGNSA. The length of the CDR3 is 12 residues. Trimming took off 5 bases at V and 0 bases at J, with 5 bases between the two ends. This CDR3 is CASSISSYEQYF. CDR3 DNA: TGTGCCAGCAGCATAAGCTCCTACGAGCAGTACTTC.

This chain connects TRBV9 to TRBJ2-1; possible D gene TRBD1, 5 bases. Germline V gives CDR1 SGDLS, CDR2 YYNGEE. The CDR3 covers 14 residues. Trimming left V 3 bases short and J 7 bases short, with 14 bases between. This CDR3 reads CASSASSGANEQFF. The CDR3 nucleotides are TGTGCCAGCAGCGCCTCTAGTGGGGCTAATGAGCAGTTCTTC.

V is TRBV7-2 and J is TRBJ1-1; D may be TRBD1 (6 bases). The CDR3 is made up of 15 amino acids. Trimming stripped 2 bases from V and 1 base from J, with 11 bases between. Germline values: CDR1 SGHTA, CDR2 FQGNSA. The CDR3 DNA sequence: TGTGCCAGCAGCTTAATGGGGGGCGCGAACACTGAAGCTTTCTTT. Residues: CASSLMGGANTEAFF.

V usage is TRBV6-5 and J usage is TRBJ1-5; D not resolved. Germline V CDR1 and CDR2: MNHEY, SVGAGI. The CDR3 is 15 residues long. Deletions cut 6 bases from V and 2 bases from J, with 14 bases between. CDR3 amino acids: CASRVTWEGNQPQHF. CDR3 coding DNA: TGTGCCAGCAGAGTTACTTGGGAGGGCAATCAGCCCCAGCATTTT.

The rearrangement links TRBV27 to TRBJ1-5; D gene unclear. There are 15 residues in the CDR3. Trimming pared 5 bases from V and 4 bases from J, leaving 15 bases between. CDR1 and CDR2 (germline): MNHEY, SMNVEV (reference sequence). The CDR3 region has the DNA TGTGCCAGCAGTCCCGGCGGGGTAGGGAATCAGCCCCAGCATTTT. Its protein is CASSPGGVGNQPQHF.

The V and J genes are TRBV18 and TRBJ2-3, with D hard to call. Germline V gene data show CDR1 as KGHSH and CDR2 as LQKENI. V was pared by 4 bases and J by 6 bases, with 17 bases between. This CDR3 contains 15 residues. The CDR3 nucleotides read TGTGCCAGCTCACTCGATGCTCCTGACCTTGATACGCAGTATTTT. Translated, it gives CASSLDAPDLDTQYF.

V gene TRBV5-4 combines with J gene TRBJ1-1; D is undetermined. Germline-derived CDR1 and CDR2 are SGHNT and YYREEE (reference sequence). Trimming took off 3 bases at V and 1 base at J, with 16 bases between the two ends. The CDR3 contains 16 residues. The DNA of the CDR3 is TGTGCCAGCAGCTCCGACCGGGGAGGGTCGAACACTGAAGCTTTCTTT. Its protein product is CASSSDRGGSNTEAFF.

The chain's CDR3 is CASSVDPGWGNEQYF. The CDR3 DNA follows: TGTGCCAGCAGCGTAGATCCGGGATGGGGAAACGAGCAGTACTTC. The chain has TRBV9 and TRBJ2-7; maybe TRBD2 (5 bases). Looked up from germline, CDR1 is SGDLS and CDR2 is YYNGEE. Trimming left V 0 bases short and J 5 bases short, with 15 bases between. CDR3 size: 15 residues.

This sequence joins TRBV2 and TRBJ2-1; D gene unclear. V lost 2 bases and J lost 5, with 10 bases in between. The germline gives CDR1 SNHLY, CDR2 FYNNEI. This CDR3 is 14 amino acids long. The CDR3 spells CASSETRSDNEQFF. The CDR3 DNA reads as TGTGCCAGCAGTGAAACGCGAAGTGACAATGAGCAGTTCTTC.

The J gene is TRBJ2-7, the V gene TRBV7-9, with 7 bases identical to TRBD2. Unmatched junction bases numbered 7, after V lost 5 bases and J lost 0 bases. Germline loops: CDR1 SEHNR, CDR2 FQNEAQ (reference sequence). The CDR3 spans 15 residues. The CDR3 protein is CASSPSGGSSYEQYF. The DNA for the CDR3 is TGTGCCAGCAGCCCGTCGGGCGGGAGCTCCTACGAGCAGTACTTC.

The chain joins TRBV7-8 to TRBJ2-1, with 10 bases identical to TRBD2. In germline, CDR1 is SGHVS, CDR2 FQNEAQ. This CDR3 contains 19 residues. V lost 1 base and J lost 2; bases outside the gene matches: 11. The CDR3 coding sequence is TGTGCCAGCAGCTTAGTGGCTAGCGGGAGATCCAGTGCCTACAATGAGCAGTTCTTC. Translation gives CASSLVASGRSSAYNEQFF. The full variable domain, completed using reference TRBV7-8 and TRBJ2-1, is GAGVSQSPRYKVAKRGQDVALRCDPISGHVSLFWYQQALGQGPEFLTYFQNEAQLDKSGLPSDRFFAERPEGSVSTLKIQRTQQEDSAVYLCASSLVASGRSSAYNEQFFGPGTRLTVL.

The rearrangement joins TRBV2 to TRBJ2-2, with 12 bases matching TRBD2. This CDR3 has 16 residues. CDR1 SNHLY and CDR2 FYNNEI come from the germline V gene. The ends lost 4 bases at V and 7 bases at J; junction bases unmatched: 7. The CDR3, as DNA: TGTGCCAGCAGTGGACTAGCGGGAGCAGGGAACGGGGAGCTGTTTTTT. It codes for CASSGLAGAGNGELFF. Based on the CDR3 plus reference TRBV2 and TRBJ2-2, the full variable domain is EPEVTQTPSHQVTQMGQEVILRCVPISNHLYFYWYRQILGQKVEFLVSFYNNEISEKSEIFDDQFSVERPDGSNFTLKIRSTKLEDSAMYFCASSGLAGAGNGELFFGEGSRLTVL.

The rearrangement uses TRBV29-1 and TRBJ2-2; perhaps TRBD2 as D (6 bases). V was clipped by 3 bases and J by 4 bases, with 12 bases between them. Per the germline V gene, CDR1 is SQVTM and CDR2 is ANQGSEA. This CDR3 has 14 residues. The CDR3 loop is CSVDWQGGTGELFF. The CDR3 nucleotides are TGCAGCGTTGACTGGCAGGGAGGCACCGGGGAGCTGTTTTTT.

The chain links TRBV7-8 to TRBJ2-7; D might be TRBD1 (6 bases). In germline, CDR1 is SGHVS, CDR2 FQNEAQ. Trimming removed 4 bases from V and 1 base from J, with 11 bases in between. CDR3 size: 14 residues. In DNA form, the CDR3 reads TGTGCCAGCAGCTACCGGGACAAATCCTACGAGCAGTACTTC. Residues: CASSYRDKSYEQYF. Variable domain in full (rest from reference TRBV7-8 and TRBJ2-7): GAGVSQSPRYKVAKRGQDVALRCDPISGHVSLFWYQQALGQGPEFLTYFQNEAQLDKSGLPSDRFFAERPEGSVSTLKIQRTQQEDSAVYLCASSYRDKSYEQYFGPGTRLTVT.

The chain uses TRBV2 and TRBJ1-3; 7 bases align to TRBD1. Germline V gives CDR1 SNHLY, CDR2 FYNNEI. J gave up 0 bases and V 10 bases, and 6 bases lay outside the gene matches. The CDR3 sequence is 14 residues long. The CDR3 region is CAKSTGDSGNTIYF. In nucleotides, the CDR3 is TGTGCCAAATCCACAGGGGACTCTGGAAACACCATATATTTT.

This rearrangement joins TRBV29-1 to TRBJ2-3, with a possible D match to TRBD2 (6 bases). The V gene lost 3 bases and the J gene lost 2 bases, with 18 bases spanning the gap. Germline CDR1 is SQVTM and CDR2 is ANQGSEA. The CDR3 covers 16 residues. The CDR3 protein is CSVEGGDGYFTDTQYF. The CDR3 DNA is TGCAGCGTTGAGGGAGGAGACGGATACTTCACAGATACGCAGTATTTT.

The chain employs TRBV7-9 and TRBJ2-1, with D perhaps TRBD1 or TRBD2 (5 bases each). This CDR3 is 15 amino acids long. Trimming cost V 5 bases and J 5 bases, with 16 bases left between them. Germline-derived CDR1 and CDR2 are SEHNR and FQNEAQ (reference sequence). The CDR3 bases are TGTGCCAGCAGCCTGGGGCAGTACGGGGACAATGAGCAGTTCTTC. This encodes CASSLGQYGDNEQFF.

V usage is TRBV7-2 and J usage is TRBJ2-7; 7 nucleotides agree with TRBD1. The CDR3 consists of 15 residues. Unmatched junction bases numbered 4, after V lost 0 bases and J lost 2 bases. Looked up from germline, CDR1 is SGHTA and CDR2 is FQGNSA. The chain's CDR3 is CASSLAGTVTYEQYF. The DNA of the CDR3 is TGTGCCAGCAGCTTAGCCGGGACAGTGACCTACGAGCAGTACTTC.

The V gene is TRBV30, the J gene TRBJ2-2, with 7 bases matching TRBD1. The V and J ends lost 5 bases and 4 bases, in that order; junction bases with no gene match: 4. Germline V gives CDR1 GTSNPN, CDR2 SVGIG (reference sequence). The CDR3 sequence is 13 residues long. The CDR3 sequence: CAWSGQITGELFF. The CDR3 region has the DNA TGTGCCTGGTCGGGACAGATCACCGGGGAGCTGTTTTTT.